This TCR beta chain emerged from a study of T cells in Graves' hyperthyroidism and ophthalmopathy. Study observations and caveats: Ophthalmopathy was predicted by the model a median of roughly 6.6 months ahead of onset. Most clonotypes expanded in the thyroid (above 0.001) were also present in blood.

This clonotype was seen at least ten times. Its antigen remains unidentified. Amplification targeted TCR beta CDR3 regions from RNA transcripts. A first-round RT-PCR of the TCR CDR3 used the HTBI primer set. Each CDR3 protein gets one entry after TCRdb re-called the multiplex PCR reads with MiXCR. This sample yields a few hundred thousand distinct CDR3 sequences, of which roughly 46% are seen a single time; about 20% belongs to the top ten. Trimming removed 4 bases from V and 4 bases from J, with 11 bases in between. This CDR3 is 14 amino acids long. The V gene's germline CDR1 is SGHDT and CDR2 YYEEEE. Exclusion of a patient resulted from uncontrolled infection, other autoimmune disease, pregnancy or lactation. Used for diagnoses were clinical symptoms, serum thyroxine and TRAb, thyroid ultrasound and orbital computed tomography.

The sample consisted of peripheral blood or thyroid tissue (not recorded which). This clonotype was sampled from an adult woman with Graves' disease, either hyperthyroidism or ophthalmopathy (not recorded which). The V gene is TRBV5-6, the J gene TRBJ1-4; D is undetermined. For the CDR3, the DNA is TGTGCCAGCAGCCCCGGACGGTATAATGAAAAACTGTTTTTT. It encodes CASSPGRYNEKLFF.